The TCR beta chain under discussion was sequenced for a study of blood T cell repertoires in COVID-19 (dated by TCRdb to about 2020). Notes on the research overall: Samples covering the acute and convalescent phases of COVID-19 were provided by collaborators in the United States, Italy and Spain. The prospective study material was composed of cDNA or gDNA derived from T cells, B-cell-depleted T cells, or PBMCs. Subjects who had been exposed to COVID-19, were actively infected with it, or had recovered from it provided the deeply sampled blood TCRbeta repertoires that made up the dataset. The repertoires were released in a freely available public database intended as a resource for research on the immune response to SARS-CoV-2. The samples were drawn from the first 160 participants of the ongoing ImmuneRACE study and from more than 1,000 subjects provided by 6 global collaborators. The sample metadata nearly always contained a de-identified subject ID, COVID-19 status, age in years and sex. Where available, HLA class I and class II types were taken from metadata supplied by the sample provider and were not determined by assay-based typing. Overall results and qualifications from the work: How much clinical and demographic metadata was included differed by source and by participant, and the metadata was provided uncurated.

As for this clone: There is no known antigen for this receptor. Base quality data are lacking; no much larger clone is found one base away.

CDR1 and CDR2 were assigned from the germline V gene as SQVTM and ANQGSEA. V sheds 4 bases and J sheds 4 bases, leaving 5 bases between their ends. The CDR3 measures 10 amino acids from cysteine to phenylalanine. The read is trimmed to its CDR3 DNA, 30 bases read in frame from base 1. TCRbeta CDR3 regions were amplified from genomic DNA by means of the immunoSEQ Assay, a bias-controlled multiplex PCR. On the study's bioinformatics: Within the assay, amplification of reference gene primers was used to estimate how many nucleated cells each sample contained. To quantify the absolute abundance of each unique TCRbeta CDR3 rearrangement, sequence reads were collapsed and filtered. For each sample, productive Simpson clonality was calculated as the square root of Simpson's diversity index over productive rearrangements. TCRdb holds this immuneACCESS table with in-frame rearrangements only. Some clones are missing; in checked studies, unresolved V genes explain under half, and the rest has no known cause. For V, J and clone size, that table is used; D and trimming come from the DNA. The sample table shows more than 45,000 clones, and approximately 86% are seen once. The leading ten clones occupy 7.5% to 9.5% of the sample.

Whole blood was collected in K2EDTA tubes by collaborating institutions according to the institutions' own protocols. For TCRbeta analysis, collaborator samples were shipped as frozen whole blood, as isolated PBMCs, or as DNA extracted from either sample type. The sequenced sample was peripheral blood. The sequence joins TRBV29-1 to TRBJ2-7, and TRBD1 may be the D gene, going by 5 matching bases. This TCR derives from a woman in her 70s with active COVID-19. The CDR3 protein: CSVGQYEQYF. Read as DNA, the sequence is TGCAGCGTTGGACAGTACGAGCAGTACTTC.